What follows are 26 T cell receptor beta chains derived from one specimen sequenced in a study of cytomegalovirus exposure and HLA in healthy donors. 13 Jbeta primers and 60 Vbeta primers were used for the PCR. Sequenced by immunoSEQ multiplex PCR; TCRdb stores in-frame clones only, minus some. The repertoire has about 83,000 clones, 80% to 90% of them found once; the top ten carry 1.5% to 2%. The source material was PBMCs. The source of these receptors is a woman in her 30s in good health and CMV-seronegative.

This chain joins TRBV4-1 and TRBJ2-1, with 12 bases matching TRBD1. The ends lost 2 bases at V and 8 bases at J; junction bases unmatched: 7. This CDR3 spans 16 amino acids. CDR1 and CDR2 (germline): MGHRA, YSYEKL. CDR3 amino acids: CASSQSGGTGGHEQFF. The CDR3 DNA reads as TGCGCCAGCAGCCAAAGTGGAGGGACAGGGGGCCATGAGCAGTTCTTC.

V and J are TRBV12-5 and TRBJ2-1; possibly TRBD2 for D (6 bases). With 6 bases removed from V and 8 bases from J, the gap between germline ends came to 23 bases. The germline CDR1 and CDR2 sequences are LGHNT and FRNRAP. This CDR3 spans 16 amino acids. The CDR3 region is CASGSPRVAAEHEQFF. CDR3 nucleotide sequence: TGTGCTAGTGGCTCCCCTCGGGTAGCGGCCGAACATGAGCAGTTCTTC.

This clone has just a few counts. This chain uses TRBV5-4 with TRBJ2-1; 15 positions match TRBD2. CDR1 is SGHNT and CDR2 is YYREEE in the germline V gene (reference sequence). CDR3 length: 16 amino acids. Germline trimming cut 4 bases from V and 7 bases from J; bases unmatched to any gene: 6. The CDR3 bases are TGTGCCAGCAGCCGCGATGGACTAGCGGGAGGGAATGAGCAGTTCTTC. As protein: CASSRDGLAGGNEQFF.

The chain recombines TRBV27 with TRBJ2-7; possible D gene TRBD1, 5 bases. The CDR3 sequence is 14 residues long. Germline V CDR1 and CDR2: MNHEY, SMNVEV (reference sequence). V was cut by 2 bases and J by 2 bases, with 10 bases left in between. The CDR3 spells CASSLRGIAYEQYF. CDR3 nucleotides: TGTGCCAGCAGTTTAAGGGGTATTGCCTACGAGCAGTACTTC.

The rearrangement joins TRBV27 to TRBJ2-7; 8 bases line up with TRBD1. In germline, CDR1 is MNHEY, CDR2 SMNVEV (reference sequence). The CDR3 length is 16 residues. Trimming took 0 bases from V and 6 from J; bases not matched to a gene: 10. The CDR3 nucleotides read TGTGCCAGCAGTTTATCTCTAGGGGGACAGGCGTTCGAGCAGTACTTC. Protein: CASSLSLGGQAFEQYF.

V and J are TRBV4-1 and TRBJ2-7; D perhaps matches TRBD1 (5 bases). The V gene lost 1 base and the J gene lost 1 base, with 11 bases spanning the gap. The CDR3 loop spans 15 amino acids. Germline values: CDR1 MGHRA, CDR2 YSYEKL. CDR3 region: CASSQVVDTSYEQYF. CDR3 nucleotide sequence: TGCGCCAGCAGCCAAGTAGTGGACACTTCCTACGAGCAGTACTTC.

This clone was observed a handful of times. The rearrangement joins TRBV28 to TRBJ2-6; the D gene is possibly TRBD2 (5 bases). V lost 8 bases and J lost 4, with 12 bases in between. Germline V gives CDR1 MDHEN, CDR2 SYDVKM. The CDR3 runs 14 residues. CDR3 region: CASGGSGGANVLTF. In DNA, the CDR3 is TGTGCCAGCGGAGGCTCAGGCGGGGCCAACGTCCTGACTTTC.

The chain combines TRBV6-6 with TRBJ2-5; possibly TRBD2 for D (6 bases). V was cut by 6 bases and J by 1 base, with 12 bases left in between. CDR3 size: 14 residues. The germline CDR1 and CDR2 sequences are MNHNY and SVGAGI (reference sequence). In DNA form, the CDR3 reads TGTGCCAGCAGCCAGCGGGTGGCCCAAGAGACCCAGTACTTC. Protein product: CASSQRVAQETQYF.

This clone is a singleton in its sample. The rearrangement joins TRBV11-1 to TRBJ1-1; tentative D call: TRBD1 (5 bases). This CDR3 has 16 amino acids. V was pared by 6 bases and J by 0 bases, with 17 bases between. Germline V CDR1 and CDR2: SGHAT, FQDESV (reference sequence). CDR3 nucleotide sequence: TGTGCCAGCAGTGGTATATTAAAGGGGATGAACACTGAAGCTTTCTTT. Its translation: CASSGILKGMNTEAFF.

The V and J genes are TRBV6-5 and TRBJ2-1, with TRBD1 as a possible D gene (6 bases). Germline V gene data show CDR1 as MNHEY and CDR2 as SVGAGI. V was shortened by 5 bases and J by 6 bases, with 17 bases between the two germline ends. The CDR3 spans 15 residues. CDR3 nucleotides: TGTGCCAGCAGTACGACACAGGGTTCGGGCAATGAGCAGTTCTTC. As protein: CASSTTQGSGNEQFF.

The CDR3 loop reads CASSRQGRDIQYF. DNA of the CDR3: TGTGCCAGCAGTAGACAGGGGAGGGACATTCAGTACTTC. The rearrangement links TRBV6-5 to TRBJ2-4, with TRBD1 as a possible D gene (8 bases). The length of the CDR3 is 13 residues. The V gene's germline CDR1 is MNHEY and CDR2 SVGAGI. The ends were cut back, 5 bases at V and 8 bases at J, with 13 bases in the middle.

The V call is TRBV9, the J call TRBJ2-1, with D possibly matching TRBD1 (5 bases). The V end was cut by 4 bases, the J end by 6 bases, with 14 bases between. Germline V lookup: CDR1 SGDLS, CDR2 YYNGEE. The CDR3 loop spans 14 amino acids. CDR3 coding DNA: TGTGCCAGCAGCTTCCCGGGCAGGGTCAATGAGCAGTTCTTC. Protein product: CASSFPGRVNEQFF. The whole variable domain, filled in from reference TRBV9 and TRBJ2-1, reads DSGVTQTPKHLITATGQRVTLRCSPRSGDLSVYWYQQSLDQGLQFLIQYYNGEERAKGNILERFSAQQFPDLHSELNLSSLELGDSALYFCASSFPGRVNEQFFGPGTRLTVL.

The chain joins TRBV29-1 to TRBJ2-5, with D perhaps matching TRBD1 (6 bases). The CDR3 is 14 residues long. V lost 3 bases and J lost 2, with 13 bases in between. CDR1 SQVTM and CDR2 ANQGSEA come from the germline V gene. CDR3 loop: CSVDSDRGQETQYF. The CDR3 region has the DNA TGCAGCGTTGATTCGGACAGAGGGCAAGAGACCCAGTACTTC.

In this sample, this clone turned up a few times. The chain joins TRBV30 to TRBJ1-2; TRBD1 is a possible D gene (5 bases). Germline V gives CDR1 GTSNPN, CDR2 SVGIG (reference sequence). CDR3 length: 14 amino acids. Trimming stripped 3 bases from V and 4 bases from J, with 15 bases between. The CDR3 protein is CAWRTPQGIYGYTF. CDR3 sequence (DNA): TGTGCCTGGAGAACGCCTCAGGGAATCTATGGCTACACCTTC.

The chain uses TRBV5-1 and TRBJ2-3; 11 positions match TRBD2. J lost 6 bases, V lost 4 bases, and 10 bases had no gene match. This CDR3 contains 16 residues. In germline, CDR1 is SGHRS, CDR2 YFSETQ. The DNA for the CDR3 is TGCGCCAGCAGCCCGGGACTAGCGGTCGCGTCGGATACGCAGTATTTT. As protein: CASSPGLAVASDTQYF.

The chain is built from TRBV28 and TRBJ1-2; D is possibly TRBD1 (5 bases). This CDR3 spans 13 amino acids. V was trimmed by 6 bases and J by 3 bases, leaving 11 bases between them. CDR1 and CDR2 (germline): MDHEN, SYDVKM. The CDR3 loop is CASRLGGDYGYTF. CDR3 nucleotide sequence: TGTGCCAGCAGACTGGGGGGGGACTATGGCTACACCTTC.

This sequence joins TRBV28 and TRBJ2-7, with D tentatively TRBD2 (6 bases). Trimming took 9 bases from V and 0 from J, leaving 21 bases between them. Per germline, CDR1 MDHEN and CDR2 SYDVKM. This CDR3 spans 16 amino acids. CDR3 sequence: CASSSFRLASSYEQYF. Written as DNA, the CDR3 is TGTGCCAGTTCCTCCTTCCGGCTAGCGAGCTCCTACGAGCAGTACTTC.

This clone has a single count. The chain carries TRBV5-1 and TRBJ2-1, with D unclear. Between the trimmed V and J ends, which lost 0 bases and 6 bases, there was a span of 13 bases. This CDR3 has 15 amino acids. CDR1 SGHRS and CDR2 YFSETQ come from the germline V gene. The CDR3 sequence is CASSLVLTTSNEQFF. For the CDR3, the DNA is TGCGCCAGCAGCTTGGTACTCACCACCTCCAATGAGCAGTTCTTC.

This rearrangement joins TRBV23-1 to TRBJ2-3, with D tentatively TRBD2 (5 bases). TRBV23-1 counts as an open reading frame of uncertain function. Trimming cost V 7 bases and J 0 bases, with 14 bases left between them. The CDR3 is made up of 15 amino acids. CDR3 DNA sequence: TGCGCCAGCACTCCACTAGGCCCTAGCACAGATACGCAGTATTTT. As protein: CASTPLGPSTDTQYF.

In this sample, this clone turned up a few times. The chain links TRBV19 to TRBJ1-5, with TRBD1 matching 7 bases. CDR1 is LNHDA and CDR2 is SQIVND in the germline V gene (reference sequence). Trimming took 5 bases from V and 9 from J; bases not matched to a gene: 10. The CDR3 covers 14 residues. The DNA of the CDR3 is TGTGCCAGTAGTTTCACAGGGGATGAGGGGCCCCAGCATTTT. Protein product: CASSFTGDEGPQHF.

The chain links TRBV30 to TRBJ2-7, with 7 bases matching TRBD2. The germline CDR1 and CDR2 sequences are GTSNPN and SVGIG (reference sequence). After removal of 5 bases from V and 1 base from J, the junction contained 5 bases not matched to a gene. This CDR3 is 13 amino acids long. The CDR3 region is CAWSSGISYEQYF. In DNA, the CDR3 is TGTGCCTGGTCTAGCGGAATATCCTACGAGCAGTACTTC.

A note on this clone: Different DNA sequences within this sample yield the same CDR3. V gene TRBV7-2 combines with J gene TRBJ1-3; D is undetermined. V gave up 1 base and J gave up 5 bases, with 9 bases separating them. The CDR3 extends over 14 amino acids. Germline V gives CDR1 SGHTA, CDR2 FQGNSA. This CDR3 is CASSLVPGRNTIYF. The CDR3 DNA sequence: TGTGCCAGCAGCTTAGTTCCGGGAAGAAACACCATATATTTT.

The DNA of the CDR3 is TGTGCCAGCAGCCAGACTAGCGGGGGACAAGAGACCCAGTACTTC. Translated, it gives CASSQTSGGQETQYF. The chain is built from TRBV7-9 and TRBJ2-5; 12 nucleotides match TRBD2. Germline V CDR1 and CDR2: SEHNR, FQNEAQ (reference sequence). CDR3 size: 15 residues. V was clipped by 5 bases and J by 2 bases; unmatched bases: 3.

The J gene is TRBJ2-3, the V gene TRBV2; no firm D call. V lost 4 bases and J 0 bases, leaving 8 bases between the germline ends. The germline CDR1 and CDR2 sequences are SNHLY and FYNNEI. This CDR3 comprises 14 residues. The DNA for the CDR3 is TGTGCCAGCAGTGCTGCGAGGAGCACAGATACGCAGTATTTT. It is translated as CASSAARSTDTQYF.

The chain joins TRBV5-1 to TRBJ2-5; TRBD1 is a possible D gene (5 bases). Germline lookup yields CDR1 SGHRS and CDR2 YFSETQ. V was pared by 5 bases and J by 2 bases, with 7 bases between. The CDR3 is made up of 12 amino acids. The CDR3 coding sequence is TGCGCCAGCAGTTCAGGGCAAGAGACCCAGTACTTC. It yields the protein CASSSGQETQYF.

This clone appeared a single time. This chain connects TRBV15 to TRBJ1-4; D might be TRBD1 (5 bases). Germline V gene lookup returns CDR1 LNHNV and CDR2 YYDKDF (reference sequence). This CDR3 has 15 amino acids. Trimming took off 0 bases at V and 7 bases at J, with 12 bases between the two ends. In DNA form, the CDR3 reads TGTGCCACCAGCAGAGATGGCAGGGTTGGTGAAAAACTGTTTTTT. Its translation: CATSRDGRVGEKLFF.